This T cell receptor beta chain stems from a study of cytomegalovirus exposure and HLA in healthy donors. Overall study results and limits: Roughly 170 TCR beta chains were listed as cytomegalovirus-associated.

Worth noting for this clone: Its antigen is currently unknown.

With 6 bases removed from V and 2 bases from J, the gap between germline ends came to 17 bases. There are 15 residues in the CDR3. The germline CDR1 and CDR2 sequences are LNHDA and SQIVND (reference sequence). In the PCR, 60 Vbeta and 13 Jbeta primers were used. Clones were read by immunoSEQ multiplex PCR, and TCRdb kept only the in-frame ones, dropping some. The table lists about 160,000 clones, less than 80% of them singletons. The sequenced sample was PBMCs. The rearrangement links TRBV19 to TRBJ2-7, with D maybe TRBD1 (6 bases). The clonotype comes from a man aged 40-49 years in good health and CMV-seronegative. The chain's CDR3 is CASSLDYEGAYEQYF. The CDR3 bases are TGTGCCAGTAGCCTTGACTATGAGGGGGCCTACGAGCAGTACTTC.